This TCR beta chain appears in the sequencing data of a study of early T cells in non-severe SARS-CoV-2 infection. Study-wide results and limits: Clonotype matching in VDJdb favored anti-spike CD8 responses and did not capture private and CD4 specificities.

Each CDR3 protein is one row after TCRdb ran MiXCR on the 5' RACE reads. The data show about 60,000 distinct CDR3 sequences, with roughly 12% seen just once and approximately 4.8% held by the top ten. Comment on this clonotype: Its matching antigen is unknown.

Trimming cost V 6 bases and J 2 bases, with 11 bases left between them. CDR1 is MNHEY, CDR2 SMNVEV, per germline (reference sequence). CDR3 size: 13 residues. This sequence joins TRBV27 and TRBJ2-7, with a weak D call TRBD1 (6 bases). This TCR derives from an adult who was a healthcare worker with PCR-confirmed SARS-CoV-2 infection or an uninfected control (not recorded which). Sequencing was performed on whole blood. CDR3 sequence (DNA): TGTGCCAGCAGAACAACAGGGACCTACGAGCAGTACTTC. Translation: CASRTTGTYEQYF.